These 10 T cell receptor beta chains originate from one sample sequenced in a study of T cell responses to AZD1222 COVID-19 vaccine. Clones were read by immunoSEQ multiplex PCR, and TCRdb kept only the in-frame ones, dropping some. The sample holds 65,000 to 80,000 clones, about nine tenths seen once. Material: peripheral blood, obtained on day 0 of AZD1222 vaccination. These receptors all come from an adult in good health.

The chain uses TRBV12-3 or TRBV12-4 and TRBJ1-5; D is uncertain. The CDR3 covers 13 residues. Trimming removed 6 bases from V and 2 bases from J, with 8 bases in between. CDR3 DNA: TGTGCCAGCAGCCGCGGGGGCAATCAGCCCCAGCATTTT. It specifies CASSRGGNQPQHF.

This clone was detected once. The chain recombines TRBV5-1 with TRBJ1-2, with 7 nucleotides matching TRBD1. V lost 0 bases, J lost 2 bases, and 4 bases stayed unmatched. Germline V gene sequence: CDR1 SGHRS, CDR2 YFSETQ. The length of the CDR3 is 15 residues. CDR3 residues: CASSLVETGNYGYTF. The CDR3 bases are TGCGCCAGCAGCTTGGTTGAGACAGGGAACTATGGCTACACCTTC.

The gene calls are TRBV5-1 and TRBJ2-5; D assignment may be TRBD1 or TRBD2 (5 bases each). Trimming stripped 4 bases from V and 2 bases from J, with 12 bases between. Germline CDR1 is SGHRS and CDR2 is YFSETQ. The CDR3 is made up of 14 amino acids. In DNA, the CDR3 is TGCGCCAGCAGCCCCGGGGCAGTTCAAGAGACCCAGTACTTC. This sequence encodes CASSPGAVQETQYF.

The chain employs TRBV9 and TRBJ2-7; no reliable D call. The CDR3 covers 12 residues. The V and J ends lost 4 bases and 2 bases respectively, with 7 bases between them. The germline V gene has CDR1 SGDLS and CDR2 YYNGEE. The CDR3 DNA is TGTGCCAGCAGCCGAATCCCCTACGAGCAGTACTTC. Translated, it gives CASSRIPYEQYF.

CDR3 region: CASSPETGNTGELFF. In DNA form, the CDR3 reads TGTGCCAGCTCACCAGAGACAGGGAACACCGGGGAGCTGTTTTTT. This chain links TRBV18 with TRBJ2-2, with D maybe TRBD1 (6 bases). CDR3 length: 15 amino acids. Looked up from germline, CDR1 is KGHSH and CDR2 is LQKENI. Trimming cost V 2 bases and J 1 base, with 8 bases left between them. Variable domain in full (rest from reference TRBV18 and TRBJ2-2): NAGVMQNPRHLVRRRGQEARLRCSPMKGHSHVYWYRQLPEEGLKFMVYLQKENIIDESGMPKERFSAEFPKEGPSILRIQQVVRGDSAAYFCASSPETGNTGELFFGEGSRLTVL.

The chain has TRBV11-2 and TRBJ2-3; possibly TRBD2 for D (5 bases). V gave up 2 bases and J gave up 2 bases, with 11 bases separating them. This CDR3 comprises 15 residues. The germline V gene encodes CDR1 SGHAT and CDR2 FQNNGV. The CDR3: CASSLSQLDTDTQYF. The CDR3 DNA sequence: TGTGCCAGCAGCTTATCCCAACTAGACACAGATACGCAGTATTTT.

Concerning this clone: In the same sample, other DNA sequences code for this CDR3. The CDR3 spells CASSGQNNQPQHF. As DNA, the CDR3 is TGCGCCAGCAGTGGCCAGAACAATCAGCCCCAGCATTTT. The V gene is TRBV10-2, the J gene TRBJ1-5, with D unclear. CDR1 is WSHSY, CDR2 SAAADI, per germline. With 4 bases removed from V and 3 bases from J, the gap between germline ends came to 7 bases. This CDR3 is built from 13 residues.

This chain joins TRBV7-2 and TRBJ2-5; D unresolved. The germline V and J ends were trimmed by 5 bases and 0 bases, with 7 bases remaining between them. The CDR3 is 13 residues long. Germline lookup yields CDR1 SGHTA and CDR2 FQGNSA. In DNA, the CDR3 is TGTGCCAGCAGCCTGGAGTACCAAGAGACCCAGTACTTC. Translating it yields CASSLEYQETQYF.

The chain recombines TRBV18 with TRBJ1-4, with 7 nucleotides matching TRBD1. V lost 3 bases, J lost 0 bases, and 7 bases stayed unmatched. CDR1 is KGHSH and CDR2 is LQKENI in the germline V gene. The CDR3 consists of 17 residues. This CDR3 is CASSPRDRSATNEKLFF. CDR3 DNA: TGTGCCAGCTCACCCCGGGACAGAAGCGCAACTAATGAAAAACTGTTTTTT.

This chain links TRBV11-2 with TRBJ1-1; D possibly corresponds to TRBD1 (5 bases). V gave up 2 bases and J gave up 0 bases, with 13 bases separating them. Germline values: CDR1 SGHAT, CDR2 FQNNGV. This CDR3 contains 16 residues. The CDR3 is CASSLLGALLNTEAFF. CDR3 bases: TGTGCCAGCAGCTTATTAGGGGCCCTCTTGAACACTGAAGCTTTCTTT.